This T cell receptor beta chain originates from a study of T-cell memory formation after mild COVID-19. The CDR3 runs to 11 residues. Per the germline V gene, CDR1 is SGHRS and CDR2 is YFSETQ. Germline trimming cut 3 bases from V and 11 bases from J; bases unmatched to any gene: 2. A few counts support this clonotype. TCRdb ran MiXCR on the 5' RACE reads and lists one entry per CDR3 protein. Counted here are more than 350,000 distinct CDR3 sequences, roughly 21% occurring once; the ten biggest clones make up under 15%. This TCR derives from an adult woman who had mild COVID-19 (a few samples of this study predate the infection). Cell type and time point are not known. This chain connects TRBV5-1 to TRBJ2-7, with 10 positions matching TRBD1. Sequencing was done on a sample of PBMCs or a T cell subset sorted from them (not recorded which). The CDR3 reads CASSSGQGEYF. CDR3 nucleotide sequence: TGCGCCAGCAGCTCAGGACAGGGGGAGTACTTC.